This entry lists 32 T cell receptor beta chains sequenced from one sample in a study of T cells after yellow fever vaccination. TCRdb re-analysed the 5' RACE reads in MiXCR, keeping a single row per CDR3 protein. The table records fewer than 400,000 distinct CDR3 sequences, around 11% of them present only once. This specimen was CD4+ T cells sorted from PBMCs, taken 45 days after the yellow fever booster vaccination. All receptors come from a man between 18 and 29 years old who received the YFV17D yellow fever vaccine.

There are many counts of this clonotype. The chain couples TRBV2 to TRBJ1-2; D not certain. The V and J ends lost 7 bases and 0 bases respectively, with 6 bases between them. The CDR3 length is 12 residues. Per the germline V gene, CDR1 is SNHLY and CDR2 is FYNNEI. CDR3 DNA sequence: TGTGCCAGCACAGCATCTAACTATGGCTACACCTTC. Protein: CASTASNYGYTF. Full variable domain (rest looked up from reference TRBV2 and TRBJ1-2): EPEVTQTPSHQVTQMGQEVILRCVPISNHLYFYWYRQILGQKVEFLVSFYNNEISEKSEIFDDQFSVERPDGSNFTLKIRSTKLEDSAMYFCASTASNYGYTFGSGTRLTVV.

This clonotype has ten or more counts. V usage is TRBV7-8 and J usage is TRBJ2-7, with D perhaps assigned TRBD1 or TRBD2 (7 bases each). Trimming removed 3 bases from V and 4 bases from J, with 13 bases in between. The CDR3 has 14 amino acids. CDR1 is SGHVS and CDR2 is FQNEAQ in the germline V gene. The CDR3 loop reads CASSFQGGRYEQYF. The DNA for the CDR3 is TGTGCCAGCAGCTTTCAGGGGGGGCGGTACGAGCAGTACTTC. The whole variable domain, remainder taken from reference TRBV7-8 and TRBJ2-7, is GAGVSQSPRYKVAKRGQDVALRCDPISGHVSLFWYQQALGQGPEFLTYFQNEAQLDKSGLPSDRFFAERPEGSVSTLKIQRTQQEDSAVYLCASSFQGGRYEQYFGPGTRLTVT.

This chain uses TRBV5-4 with TRBJ1-2; the D is unclear. CDR3 length: 13 residues. The V end lost 4 bases, the J end lost 10 bases, and 17 bases lay between the germline ends. Germline V gene sequence: CDR1 SGHNT, CDR2 YYREEE (reference sequence). The chain's CDR3 is CASSRDTTGVYTF. The CDR3 nucleotides read TGTGCCAGCAGCCGCGACACGACTGGTGTCTACACCTTC. Drawing the rest from reference TRBV5-4 and TRBJ1-2, the complete variable domain is ETGVTQSPTHLIKTRGQQVTLRCSSQSGHNTVSWYQQALGQGPQFIFQYYREEENGRGNFPPRFSGLQFPNYSSELNVNALELDDSALYLCASSRDTTGVYTFGSGTRLTVV.

The CDR3 bases are TGCAGTGCTCGAGGGAGCGGCGGGGAGTCCTACAATGAGCAGTTCTTC. Encoded protein: CSARGSGGESYNEQFF. The chain uses TRBV20-1 and TRBJ2-1, with D perhaps TRBD2 (6 bases). The CDR3 has 16 amino acids. V was cut by 5 bases and J by 1 base, with 18 bases left in between. The germline gives CDR1 DFQATT, CDR2 SNEGSKA (reference sequence).

The V gene is TRBV5-6, the J gene TRBJ2-4; D tentatively fits TRBD1 or TRBD2 (6 bases each). Trimming removed 5 bases at V and 0 bases at J, with 18 bases between. Germline values: CDR1 SGHDT, CDR2 YYEEEE. The CDR3 has 17 residues. The CDR3 DNA is TGTGCCAGCAGTTTACTTCGGGGGCAAATAGCCAAAAACATTCAGTACTTC. Amino acid sequence: CASSLLRGQIAKNIQYF.

The rearrangement links TRBV6-5 to TRBJ2-7; D call uncertain. V was trimmed by 8 bases and J by 2 bases, leaving 7 bases between them. The germline V gene has CDR1 MNHEY and CDR2 SVGAGI. The CDR3 is 11 residues long. Here the CDR3 DNA reads TGTGCCAGCGGGCAGACCTACGAGCAGTACTTC. Translating it yields CASGQTYEQYF.

This clonotype occurred many times. The chain recombines TRBV18 with TRBJ2-1, with 9 positions matching TRBD1. Germline-derived CDR1 and CDR2 are KGHSH and LQKENI. This CDR3 region has 15 residues. Trimming at V came to 2 bases and at J to 5 bases, leaving 4 bases not matched to a gene. CDR3 residues: CASSPTGGIDNEQFF. The CDR3 DNA sequence: TGTGCCAGCTCACCAACAGGGGGCATTGACAATGAGCAGTTCTTC. Full variable domain (remainder filled in from reference TRBV18 and TRBJ2-1): NAGVMQNPRHLVRRRGQEARLRCSPMKGHSHVYWYRQLPEEGLKFMVYLQKENIIDESGMPKERFSAEFPKEGPSILRIQQVVRGDSAAYFCASSPTGGIDNEQFFGPGTRLTVL.

The chain joins TRBV9 to TRBJ2-3; D not certain. CDR3 length equals 13 residues. Germline CDR1 and CDR2: SGDLS and YYNGEE. Trimming stripped 4 bases from V and 5 bases from J, with 11 bases between. CDR3 sequence: CASSRQPRDTQYF. As DNA, the CDR3 is TGTGCCAGCAGCAGGCAGCCCCGAGATACGCAGTATTTT.

This clonotype was detected only a few times. The chain employs TRBV19 and TRBJ2-3; no clear D. The CDR3 consists of 15 residues. Germline V gene sequence: CDR1 LNHDA, CDR2 SQIVND (reference sequence). Trimming left V 2 bases short and J 4 bases short, with 13 bases between. The CDR3 region has the DNA TGTGCCAGTAGTATATTGGGGAAGTCCGCAGATACGCAGTATTTT. Translating it yields CASSILGKSADTQYF.

The table lists this clonotype with many counts. The chain couples TRBV4-1 to TRBJ2-1, with 11 bases fitting TRBD2. Germline V CDR1 and CDR2: MGHRA, YSYEKL. CDR3 size: 15 residues. After removal of 5 bases from V and 9 bases from J, the junction contained 9 bases not matched to a gene. CDR3 protein: CASSYSGGAQGEQFF. The CDR3 DNA reads as TGCGCCAGCAGCTATAGCGGGGGGGCCCAGGGTGAGCAGTTCTTC.

The V and J genes are TRBV7-9 and TRBJ1-3; D remains unclear. The CDR3 extends over 12 amino acids. V was clipped by 1 base and J by 7 bases, with 5 bases between them. Germline CDR1 and CDR2: SEHNR and FQNEAQ (reference sequence). The CDR3: CASSLVLNTIYF. For the CDR3, the DNA is TGTGCCAGCAGCTTAGTCCTCAACACCATATATTTT. Looking up the rest from reference TRBV7-9 and TRBJ1-3 gives the full variable domain: DTGVSQNPRHKITKRGQNVTFRCDPISEHNRLYWYRQTLGQGPEFLTYFQNEAQLEKSRLLSDRFSAERPKGSFSTLEIQRTEQGDSAMYLCASSLVLNTIYFGEGSWLTVV.

The chain uses TRBV7-9 and TRBJ2-2, with 10 bases fitting TRBD1. The CDR3 is made up of 16 amino acids. Trimming cost V 5 bases and J 2 bases; bases outside gene matches: 5. Germline values: CDR1 SEHNR, CDR2 FQNEAQ (reference sequence). CDR3 protein: CASSQRDRGNTGELFF. The DNA for the CDR3 is TGTGCCAGCAGCCAGCGGGACAGGGGTAACACCGGGGAGCTGTTTTTT.

The chain is built from TRBV9 and TRBJ1-2; TRBD1 is a possible D gene (6 bases). This CDR3 spans 15 amino acids. CDR1 is SGDLS, CDR2 YYNGEE, per germline. V gave up 4 bases and J gave up 3 bases, with 16 bases separating them. The CDR3 reads CASSPQEGGYYGYTF. As DNA, the CDR3 is TGTGCCAGCAGCCCCCAGGAGGGGGGGTACTATGGCTACACCTTC.

The V call is TRBV18, the J call TRBJ1-1, with D tentatively TRBD1 (6 bases). Germline values: CDR1 KGHSH, CDR2 LQKENI. The CDR3 loop spans 14 amino acids. V was trimmed by 3 bases and J by 11 bases, leaving 19 bases between them. The chain's CDR3 is CASSPNRDKVVAFF. CDR3 DNA sequence: TGTGCCAGCTCACCGAACCGGGACAAGGTGGTCGCTTTCTTT.

DNA for the CDR3: TGCAGCGTCGCCGACAGCCAGCATTTT. Residues: CSVADSQHF. The V gene is TRBV29-1, the J gene TRBJ1-5; tentative D call: TRBD1 (5 bases). This CDR3 comprises 9 residues. Germline CDR1 SQVTM, CDR2 ANQGSEA. V was clipped by 6 bases and J by 12 bases, with 9 bases between them.

V usage is TRBV6-1 and J usage is TRBJ2-2; a weak D match, TRBD1 (6 bases). V gave up 6 bases and J gave up 3 bases, with 11 bases separating them. There are 14 residues in the CDR3. CDR1 MNHNS and CDR2 SASEGT come from the germline V gene. CDR3 region: CASRWGHYTGELFF. The CDR3 nucleotides are TGTGCCAGCAGATGGGGGCATTACACCGGGGAGCTGTTTTTT.

This clonotype showed up many times. This sequence joins TRBV28 and TRBJ2-3; TRBD2 might be the D (5 bases). There are 15 residues in the CDR3. Germline CDR1 reads MDHEN; CDR2 reads SYDVKM. Deletions cut 3 bases from V and 2 bases from J, with 12 bases between. CDR3 protein: CASSFVGDYTDTQYF. The CDR3 coding sequence is TGTGCCAGCAGTTTTGTGGGCGACTACACAGATACGCAGTATTTT. Based on the CDR3 plus reference TRBV28 and TRBJ2-3, the full variable domain is DVKVTQSSRYLVKRTGEKVFLECVQDMDHENMFWYRQDPGLGLRLIYFSYDVKMKEKGDIPEGYSVSREKKERFSLILESASTNQTSMYLCASSFVGDYTDTQYFGPGTRLTVL.

This clonotype was observed a handful of times. The rearrangement uses TRBV6-2 or TRBV6-3 and TRBJ1-5; 9 bases are shared with TRBD1. Trimming cost V 9 bases and J 7 bases; bases outside gene matches: 10. CDR3 size: 14 residues. Germline values: CDR1 MNHEY, CDR2 SVGEGT. CDR3 coding DNA: TGTGCCAGTTACGCCGGGACAGGGAGCCAGCCCCAGCATTTT. It yields the protein CASYAGTGSQPQHF.

This clonotype was recorded a few times. The chain recombines TRBV3-1 with TRBJ2-1; D may correspond to TRBD1 or TRBD2 (5 bases each). Germline CDR1 reads LGHDT; CDR2 reads YNNKEL (reference sequence). Deletions cut 0 bases from V and 9 bases from J, with 12 bases between. This CDR3 has 14 residues. CDR3 residues: CASSQEGTGGEQFF. The CDR3 coding sequence is TGTGCCAGCAGCCAAGAGGGGACGGGCGGTGAGCAGTTCTTC.

V and J are TRBV7-9 and TRBJ2-5; 13 nucleotides line up with TRBD2. Germline lookup yields CDR1 SEHNR and CDR2 FQNEAQ (reference sequence). This CDR3 comprises 16 residues. Germline trimming cut 2 bases from V and 2 bases from J; bases unmatched to any gene: 2. Written as DNA, the CDR3 is TGTGCCAGCAGCTTACTGGGACTAGCGGGGCAAGAGACCCAGTACTTC. Translated: CASSLLGLAGQETQYF. Full variable domain (outside the CDR3, taken from reference TRBV7-9 and TRBJ2-5): DTGVSQNPRHKITKRGQNVTFRCDPISEHNRLYWYRQTLGQGPEFLTYFQNEAQLEKSRLLSDRFSAERPKGSFSTLEIQRTEQGDSAMYLCASSLLGLAGQETQYFGPGTRLLVL.

The rearrangement uses TRBV5-1 and TRBJ1-4; weak D call: TRBD1 (6 bases). CDR1 and CDR2 (germline): SGHRS, YFSETQ. The CDR3 spans 17 residues. V was clipped by 3 bases and J by 4 bases, with 19 bases between them. The CDR3 nucleotides are TGCGCCAGCAGCTCCCAAACCGGACAGCGGCGTAATGAAAAACTGTTTTTT. Its protein is CASSSQTGQRRNEKLFF.

The chain recombines TRBV12-3 or TRBV12-4 with TRBJ1-5; D is uncertain. The V and J ends lost 6 bases and 1 base respectively, with 10 bases between them. The CDR3 is made up of 14 amino acids. CDR3 in DNA: TGTGCCAGCAGCCTACAGCTAAGCAATCAGCCCCAGCATTTT. Translation gives CASSLQLSNQPQHF.

V and J are TRBV19 and TRBJ1-2; D is ambiguous. Germline CDR1 is LNHDA and CDR2 is SQIVND (reference sequence). The CDR3 is 13 amino acids. Trimming took 6 bases from V and 5 from J, leaving 13 bases between them. The CDR3 sequence: CASRTGIPYGYTF. Written as DNA, the CDR3 is TGTGCCAGTAGGACGGGGATCCCGTATGGCTACACCTTC.

This chain uses TRBV19 with TRBJ2-3; D gene ambiguous. The CDR3 extends over 13 amino acids. With 8 bases removed from V and 1 base from J, the gap between germline ends came to 10 bases. CDR1 is LNHDA and CDR2 is SQIVND in the germline V gene (reference sequence). In DNA, the CDR3 is TGTGCCAGTCGTAAATCGGGCACAGATACGCAGTATTTT. Amino acids: CASRKSGTDTQYF.

This chain connects TRBV5-1 to TRBJ1-4; TRBD1 aligns across 7 bases. V was clipped by 7 bases and J by 6 bases; unmatched bases: 12. The CDR3 extends over 15 amino acids. Germline assignment: CDR1 SGHRS and CDR2 YFSETQ. CDR3 amino acids: CASHETGALDEKLFF. CDR3 bases: TGCGCCAGCCACGAAACAGGGGCTTTGGATGAAAAACTGTTTTTT.

This clonotype was picked up a small number of times. The V call is TRBV20-1, the J call TRBJ2-1; TRBD1 aligns across 10 bases. V trimming: 6 bases; J trimming: 9 bases; junction bases outside the gene matches: 11. This CDR3 has 14 amino acids. Germline CDR1 and CDR2: DFQATT and SNEGSKA (reference sequence). The CDR3 is CSAPQGQGSVEQFF. The CDR3 nucleotides are TGCAGTGCCCCCCAGGGACAGGGGTCGGTTGAGCAGTTCTTC.

This clonotype has only a few counts. J is TRBJ1-3 and V is TRBV5-1; D gene ambiguous. V lost 5 bases and J lost 3, with 9 bases in between. Germline V gives CDR1 SGHRS, CDR2 YFSETQ. CDR3 length: 13 residues. The CDR3 region is CASSPGDGNTIYF. The DNA of the CDR3 is TGCGCCAGCAGTCCGGGAGATGGAAACACCATATATTTT.

This clonotype was seen at least ten times. The chain combines TRBV5-5 with TRBJ1-5, with 11 bases that match TRBD1. Germline trimming cut 5 bases from V and 7 bases from J; bases unmatched to any gene: 8. The CDR3 totals 15 residues. Germline CDR1 reads SGHKS; CDR2 reads YYEKEE (reference sequence). CDR3 sequence (DNA): TGTGCCAGCAGGTCGGACAGGGGGCCGGGGCAGCCCCAGCATTTT. Its translation: CASRSDRGPGQPQHF. Combining the CDR3 with reference TRBV5-5 and TRBJ1-5 gives the whole variable domain DAGVTQSPTHLIKTRGQQVTLRCSPISGHKSVSWYQQVLGQGPQFIFQYYEKEERGRGNFPDRFSARQFPNYSSELNVNALLLGDSALYLCASRSDRGPGQPQHFGDGTRLSIL.

The gene calls are TRBV5-1 and TRBJ2-3; D is unclear. Germline-derived CDR1 and CDR2 are SGHRS and YFSETQ. V lost 5 bases, J lost 0 bases, and 10 bases lay in between. The CDR3 spans 14 residues. CDR3 region: CASRGSPSTDTQYF. As DNA, the CDR3 is TGCGCCAGCAGGGGTAGCCCCAGCACAGATACGCAGTATTTT.

The chain joins TRBV20-1 to TRBJ2-5; tentatively, D is TRBD1 (6 bases). This CDR3 contains 14 residues. V was cut by 6 bases and J by 4 bases, with 18 bases left in between. From germline, CDR1 is DFQATT and CDR2 SNEGSKA (reference sequence). The CDR3 here is CSAKQGRGTETQYF. The CDR3 bases are TGCAGTGCCAAACAGGGAAGGGGTACAGAGACCCAGTACTTC.

This chain links TRBV20-1 with TRBJ2-2; possibly TRBD1 for D (5 bases). Trimming took off 1 base at V and 6 bases at J, with 9 bases between the two ends. Per the germline V gene, CDR1 is DFQATT and CDR2 is SNEGSKA (reference sequence). CDR3 length equals 13 residues. The CDR3 nucleotides read TGCAGTGCTAGAGTCAAGGGGCCCGGGGAGCTGTTTTTT. This sequence encodes CSARVKGPGELFF.

The chain has TRBV5-4 and TRBJ1-1; TRBD1 might be the D (6 bases). Germline values: CDR1 SGHNT, CDR2 YYREEE (reference sequence). The CDR3 has 14 residues. Trimming stripped 4 bases from V and 5 bases from J, with 15 bases between. For the CDR3, the DNA is TGTGCCAGCAGCGGGGAGTTGAGGGGGACTGAAGCTTTCTTT. Its protein is CASSGELRGTEAFF.